This T cell receptor (beta chain) was documented in a study of Graves' ophthalmopathy and Graves' hyperthyroidism. Study results and limitations: Most expanded clonotypes in thyroid above 0.001 frequency also showed up in blood.

Calling hyperthyroidism stable required that no ophthalmopathy show up within 18 months of follow-up. Ten or more counts support this clonotype. Its specificity is unknown. For repertoire sequencing, the TCR beta CDR3 regions were amplified from RNA transcripts. HTBI primers primed a first-round RT-PCR, and a second-round multiplex PCR followed. From the multiplex PCR reads, TCRdb called clonotypes with MiXCR, one entry per CDR3 protein. The sample shows hundreds of thousands of distinct CDR3 sequences, approximately 22% of them seen only once. The V and J ends lost 5 bases and 9 bases, in that order; junction bases with no gene match: 16. From germline, CDR1 is SQVTM and CDR2 ANQGSEA. This CDR3 is built from 15 residues.

Sample: peripheral blood. The chain is built from TRBV29-1 and TRBJ1-1; 9 nucleotides agree with TRBD1. The source of this sequence is a woman under 30 with stable Graves' hyperthyroidism. Some clones in this sample may be carry-over from other donors' samples. CDR3 nucleotides: TGCAGCGTTCGTCTAGGGGACAGGGTAGCTTGGAAAGCTTTCTTT. Amino acid sequence: CSVRLGDRVAWKAFF. The variable domain in full, with the rest retrieved from reference TRBV29-1 and TRBJ1-1, is SAVISQKPSRDICQRGTSLTIQCQVDSQVTMMFWYRQQPGQSLTLIATANQGSEATYESGFVIDKFPISRPNLTFSTLTVSNMSPEDSSIYLCSVRLGDRVAWKAFFGQGTRLTVV.